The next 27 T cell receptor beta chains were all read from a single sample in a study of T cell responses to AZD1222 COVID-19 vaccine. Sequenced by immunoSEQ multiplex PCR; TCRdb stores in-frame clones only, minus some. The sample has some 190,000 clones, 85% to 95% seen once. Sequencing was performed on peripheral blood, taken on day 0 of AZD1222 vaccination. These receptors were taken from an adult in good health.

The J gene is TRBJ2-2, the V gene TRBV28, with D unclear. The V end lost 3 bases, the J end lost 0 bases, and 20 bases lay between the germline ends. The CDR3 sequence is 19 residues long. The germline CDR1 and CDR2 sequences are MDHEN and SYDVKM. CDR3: CASSFIPPGGGSNTGELFF. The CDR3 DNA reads TGTGCCAGCAGTTTTATACCCCCCGGCGGCGGATCGAACACCGGGGAGCTGTTTTTT.

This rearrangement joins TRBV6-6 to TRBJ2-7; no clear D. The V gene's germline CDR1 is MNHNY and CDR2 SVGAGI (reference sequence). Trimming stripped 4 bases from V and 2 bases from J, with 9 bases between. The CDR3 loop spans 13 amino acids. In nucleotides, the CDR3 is TGTGCCAGCAGTTCGACGGATACCTACGAGCAGTACTTC. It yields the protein CASSSTDTYEQYF.

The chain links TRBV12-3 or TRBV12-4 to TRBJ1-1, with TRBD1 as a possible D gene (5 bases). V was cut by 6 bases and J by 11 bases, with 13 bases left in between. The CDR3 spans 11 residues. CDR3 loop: CASSRDSPAFF. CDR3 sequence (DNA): TGTGCCAGCAGCCGCGACAGCCCGGCTTTCTTT.

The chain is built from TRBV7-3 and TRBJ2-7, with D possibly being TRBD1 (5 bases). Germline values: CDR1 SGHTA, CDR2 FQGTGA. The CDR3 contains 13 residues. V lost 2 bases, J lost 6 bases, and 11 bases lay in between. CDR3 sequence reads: CASSLDGQGEQYF. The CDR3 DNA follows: TGTGCCAGCAGCTTAGACGGGCAGGGCGAGCAGTACTTC. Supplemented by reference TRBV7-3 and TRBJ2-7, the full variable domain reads GAGVSQTPSNKVTEKGKYVELRCDPISGHTALYWYRQSLGQGPEFLIYFQGTGAADDSGLPNDRFFAVRPEGSVSTLKIQRTERGDSAVYLCASSLDGQGEQYFGPGTRLTVT.

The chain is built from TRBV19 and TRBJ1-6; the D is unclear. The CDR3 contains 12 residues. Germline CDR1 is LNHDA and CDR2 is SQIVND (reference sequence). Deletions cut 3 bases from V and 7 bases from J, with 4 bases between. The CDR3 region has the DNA TGTGCCAGTAGTATCCAGAATTCACCCCTCCACTTT. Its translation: CASSIQNSPLHF.

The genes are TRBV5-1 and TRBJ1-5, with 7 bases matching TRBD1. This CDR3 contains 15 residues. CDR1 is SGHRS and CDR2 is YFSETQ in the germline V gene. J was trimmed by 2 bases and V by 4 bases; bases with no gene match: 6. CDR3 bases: TGCGCCAGCAGCGAAACAGGGGCGGGCAATCAGCCCCAGCATTTT. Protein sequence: CASSETGAGNQPQHF.

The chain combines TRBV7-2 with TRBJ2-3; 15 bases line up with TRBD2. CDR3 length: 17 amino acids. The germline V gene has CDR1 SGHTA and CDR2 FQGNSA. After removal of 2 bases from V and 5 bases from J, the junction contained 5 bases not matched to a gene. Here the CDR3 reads CASSLIWTSGGGDTQYF. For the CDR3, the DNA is TGTGCCAGCAGCTTAATTTGGACTAGCGGGGGGGGAGATACGCAGTATTTT.

CDR3 bases: TGCGCCAGCAGCTTGGCCGGGGTAGGGCAAGGCCCGGTCGCTGAAGCTTTCTTT. As protein: CASSLAGVGQGPVAEAFF. V usage is TRBV5-1 and J usage is TRBJ1-1; D gene ambiguous. Germline CDR1 and CDR2: SGHRS and YFSETQ. The CDR3 is made up of 18 amino acids. V was cut by 0 bases and J by 6 bases, with 24 bases left in between.

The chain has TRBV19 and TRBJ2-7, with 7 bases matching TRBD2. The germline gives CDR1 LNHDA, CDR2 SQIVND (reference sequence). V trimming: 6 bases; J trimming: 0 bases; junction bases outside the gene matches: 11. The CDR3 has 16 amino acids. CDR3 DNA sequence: TGTGCCAGTAGCCCAGACGGGGGGTCTTACTCCTACGAGCAGTACTTC. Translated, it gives CASSPDGGSYSYEQYF. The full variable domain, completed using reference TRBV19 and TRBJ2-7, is DGGITQSPKYLFRKEGQNVTLSCEQNLNHDAMYWYRQDPGQGLRLIYYSQIVNDFQKGDIAEGYSVSREKKESFPLTVTSAQKNPTAFYLCASSPDGGSYSYEQYFGPGTRLTVT.

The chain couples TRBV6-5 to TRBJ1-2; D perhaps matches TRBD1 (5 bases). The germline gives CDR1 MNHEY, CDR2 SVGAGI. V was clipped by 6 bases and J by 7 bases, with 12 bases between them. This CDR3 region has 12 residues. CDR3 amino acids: CASSRQTGGYTF. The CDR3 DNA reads TGTGCCAGCAGCAGACAGACTGGTGGCTACACCTTC.

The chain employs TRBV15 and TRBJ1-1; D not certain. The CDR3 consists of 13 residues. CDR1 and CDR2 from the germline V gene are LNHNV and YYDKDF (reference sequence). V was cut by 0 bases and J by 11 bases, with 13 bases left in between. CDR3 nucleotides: TGTGCCACCAGCAGAGATCAGGCCGAAGCGGCTTTCTTT. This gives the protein CATSRDQAEAAFF.

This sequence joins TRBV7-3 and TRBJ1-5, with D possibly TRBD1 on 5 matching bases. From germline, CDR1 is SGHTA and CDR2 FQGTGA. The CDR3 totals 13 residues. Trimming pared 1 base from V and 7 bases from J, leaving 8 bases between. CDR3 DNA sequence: TGTGCCAGCAGCTTAAGGGGGGTCCAGCCCCAGCATTTT. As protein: CASSLRGVQPQHF.

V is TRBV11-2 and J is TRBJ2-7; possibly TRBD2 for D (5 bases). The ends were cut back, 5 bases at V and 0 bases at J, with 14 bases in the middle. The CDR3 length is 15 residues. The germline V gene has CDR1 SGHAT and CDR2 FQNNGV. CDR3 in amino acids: CASSVDGISSYEQYF. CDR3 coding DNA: TGTGCCAGCAGCGTTGACGGGATAAGCTCCTACGAGCAGTACTTC.

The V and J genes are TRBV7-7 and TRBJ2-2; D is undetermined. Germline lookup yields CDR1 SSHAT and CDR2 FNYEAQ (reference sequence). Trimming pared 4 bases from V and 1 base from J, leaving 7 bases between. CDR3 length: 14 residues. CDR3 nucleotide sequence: TGTGCCAGCAGCTGGGATATGAACACCGGGGAGCTGTTTTTT. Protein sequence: CASSWDMNTGELFF.

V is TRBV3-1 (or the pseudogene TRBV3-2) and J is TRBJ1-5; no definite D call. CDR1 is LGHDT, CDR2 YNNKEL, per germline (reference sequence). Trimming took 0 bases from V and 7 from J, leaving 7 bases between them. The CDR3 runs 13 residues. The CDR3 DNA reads TGTGCCAGCAGCCAAGATGGGTACCAGCCCCAGCATTTT. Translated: CASSQDGYQPQHF.

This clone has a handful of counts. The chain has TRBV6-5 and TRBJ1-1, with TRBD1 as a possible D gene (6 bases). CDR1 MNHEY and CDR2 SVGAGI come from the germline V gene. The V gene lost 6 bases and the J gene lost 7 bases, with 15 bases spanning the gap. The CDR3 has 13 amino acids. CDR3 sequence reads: CASSTPGEGEAFF. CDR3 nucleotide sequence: TGTGCCAGCAGCACCCCAGGGGAGGGTGAAGCTTTCTTT.

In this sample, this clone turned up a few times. The CDR3 DNA reads as TGTGCCAGCAGTTACCCGCTCAGCACAGATACGCAGTATTTT. Translation gives CASSYPLSTDTQYF. The genes are TRBV6-2 or TRBV6-3 and TRBJ2-3; D gene uncertain. The V and J ends lost 2 bases and 0 bases respectively, with 6 bases between them. Germline values: CDR1 MNHEY, CDR2 SVGEGT. The CDR3 spans 14 residues.

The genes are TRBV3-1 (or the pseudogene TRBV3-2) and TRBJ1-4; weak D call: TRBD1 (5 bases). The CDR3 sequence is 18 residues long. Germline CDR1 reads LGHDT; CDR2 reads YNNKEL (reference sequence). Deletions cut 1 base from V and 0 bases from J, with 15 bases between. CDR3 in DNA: TGTGCCAGCAGCCAAGGCCAGGGAGCGTATGCAACTAATGAAAAACTGTTTTTT. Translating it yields CASSQGQGAYATNEKLFF.

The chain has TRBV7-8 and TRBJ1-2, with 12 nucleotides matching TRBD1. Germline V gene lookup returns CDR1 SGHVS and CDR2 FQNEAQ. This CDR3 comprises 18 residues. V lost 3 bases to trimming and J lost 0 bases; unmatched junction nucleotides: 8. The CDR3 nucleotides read TGTGCCAGCAGCTTCGTCCCGGGACAGGGGGCGTCTAACTATGGCTACACCTTC. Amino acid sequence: CASSFVPGQGASNYGYTF.

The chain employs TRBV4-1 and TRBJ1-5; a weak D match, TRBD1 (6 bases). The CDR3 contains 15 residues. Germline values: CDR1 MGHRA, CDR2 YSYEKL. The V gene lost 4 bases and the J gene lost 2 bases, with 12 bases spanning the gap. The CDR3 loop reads CASSRHPGGNQPQHF. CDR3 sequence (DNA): TGCGCCAGCAGCCGGCACCCAGGGGGCAATCAGCCCCAGCATTTT.

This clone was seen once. The DNA of the CDR3 is TGTGCCAGCAGCAACACGTACACCGGGGAGCTGTTTTTT. It codes for CASSNTYTGELFF. J is TRBJ2-2 and V is TRBV12-3 or TRBV12-4; D ambiguous. The CDR3 is 13 residues long. V lost 6 bases and J 3 bases, leaving 8 bases between the germline ends.

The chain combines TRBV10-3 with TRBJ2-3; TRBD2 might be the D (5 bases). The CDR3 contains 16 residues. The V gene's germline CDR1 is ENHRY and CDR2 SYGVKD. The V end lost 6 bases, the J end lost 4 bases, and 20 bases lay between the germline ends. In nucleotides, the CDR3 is TGTGCCATCAGCACCTACCCGGGGAGCACGGCAGATACGCAGTATTTT. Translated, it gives CAISTYPGSTADTQYF.

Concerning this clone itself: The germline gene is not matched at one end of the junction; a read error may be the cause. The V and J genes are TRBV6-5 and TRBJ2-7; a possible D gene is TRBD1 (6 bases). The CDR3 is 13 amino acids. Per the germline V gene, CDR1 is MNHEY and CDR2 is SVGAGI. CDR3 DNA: TGTGCCGGCAGTTTTCAGGGGAACTACGAGCAGTACTTC. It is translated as CAGSFQGNYEQYF.

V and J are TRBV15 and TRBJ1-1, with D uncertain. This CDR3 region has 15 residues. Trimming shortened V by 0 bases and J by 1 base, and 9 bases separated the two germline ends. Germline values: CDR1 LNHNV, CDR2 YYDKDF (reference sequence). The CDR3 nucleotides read TGTGCCACCAGCAGAGATCGAGGCCAGAACACTGAAGCTTTCTTT. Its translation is CATSRDRGQNTEAFF. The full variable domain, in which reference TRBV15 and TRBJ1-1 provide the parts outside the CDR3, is DAMVIQNPRYQVTQFGKPVTLSCSQTLNHNVMYWYQQKSSQAPKLLFHYYDKDFNNEADTPDNFQSRRPNTSFCFLDIRSPGLGDTAMYLCATSRDRGQNTEAFFGQGTRLTVV.

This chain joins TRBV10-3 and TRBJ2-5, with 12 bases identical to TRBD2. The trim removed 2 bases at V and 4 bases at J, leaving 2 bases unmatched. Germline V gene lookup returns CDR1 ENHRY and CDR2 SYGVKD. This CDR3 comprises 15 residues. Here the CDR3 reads CAISEGLAGIETQYF. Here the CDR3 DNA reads TGTGCCATCAGTGAGGGACTAGCGGGGATAGAGACCCAGTACTTC.

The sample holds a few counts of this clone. CDR3 nucleotide sequence: TGCGCCAGCAGCTTGGGAGGGGCCAACACCGGGGAGCTGTTTTTT. Residues: CASSLGGANTGELFF. V is TRBV5-1 and J is TRBJ2-2, with D perhaps TRBD1 or TRBD2 (5 bases each). This CDR3 has 15 residues. V dropped 0 bases and J dropped 2 bases, with 8 bases sitting between them. CDR1 SGHRS and CDR2 YFSETQ come from the germline V gene.

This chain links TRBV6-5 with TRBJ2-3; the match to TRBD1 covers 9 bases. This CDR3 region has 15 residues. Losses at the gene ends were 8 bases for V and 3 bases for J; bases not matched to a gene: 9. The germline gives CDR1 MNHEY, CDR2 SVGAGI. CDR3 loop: CASHPGQGRTDTQYF. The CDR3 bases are TGTGCCAGCCACCCGGGACAGGGTAGAACAGATACGCAGTATTTT.